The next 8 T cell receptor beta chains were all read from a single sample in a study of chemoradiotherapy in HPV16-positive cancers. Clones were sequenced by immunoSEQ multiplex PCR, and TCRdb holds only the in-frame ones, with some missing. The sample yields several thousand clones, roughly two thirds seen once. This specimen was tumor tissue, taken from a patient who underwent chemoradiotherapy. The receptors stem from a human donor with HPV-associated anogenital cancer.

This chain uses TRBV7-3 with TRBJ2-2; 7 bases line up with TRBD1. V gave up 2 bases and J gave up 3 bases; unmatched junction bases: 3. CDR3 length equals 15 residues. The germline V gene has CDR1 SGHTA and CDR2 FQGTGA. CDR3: CASSLGTVDTGELFF. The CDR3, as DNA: TGTGCCAGCAGCTTAGGGACAGTAGACACCGGGGAGCTGTTTTTT.

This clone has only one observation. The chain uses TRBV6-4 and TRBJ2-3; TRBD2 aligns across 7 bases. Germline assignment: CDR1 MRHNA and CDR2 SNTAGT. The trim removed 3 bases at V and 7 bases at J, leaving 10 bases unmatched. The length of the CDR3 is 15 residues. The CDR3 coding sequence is TGTGCCAGCAGTGAGGGGGGGTCGGAGTTTCATACGCAGTATTTT. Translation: CASSEGGSEFHTQYF.

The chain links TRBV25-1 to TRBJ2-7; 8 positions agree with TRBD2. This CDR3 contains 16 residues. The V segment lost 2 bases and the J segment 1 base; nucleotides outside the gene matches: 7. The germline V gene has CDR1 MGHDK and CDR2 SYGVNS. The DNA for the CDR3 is TGTGCCAGCAGTGAACGAGGTAGCGGGGTATCCTACGAGCAGTACTTC. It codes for CASSERGSGVSYEQYF.

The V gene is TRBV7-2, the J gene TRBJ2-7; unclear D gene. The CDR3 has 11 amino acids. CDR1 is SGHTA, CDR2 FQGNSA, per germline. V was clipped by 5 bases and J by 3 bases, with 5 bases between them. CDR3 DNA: TGTGCCAGCAGCATTAACTACGAGCAGTACTTC. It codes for CASSINYEQYF.

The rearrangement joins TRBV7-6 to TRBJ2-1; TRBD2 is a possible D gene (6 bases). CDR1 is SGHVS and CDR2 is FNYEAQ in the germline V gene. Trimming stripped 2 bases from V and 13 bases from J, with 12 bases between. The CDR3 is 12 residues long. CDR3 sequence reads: CASSLLDYHQFF. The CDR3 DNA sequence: TGTGCCAGCAGCTTATTGGACTACCACCAGTTCTTC.

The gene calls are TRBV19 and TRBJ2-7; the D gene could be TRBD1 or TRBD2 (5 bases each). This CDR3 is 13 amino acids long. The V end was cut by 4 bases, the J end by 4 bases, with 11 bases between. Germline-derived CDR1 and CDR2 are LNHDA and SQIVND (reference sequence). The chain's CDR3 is CASSRGWGYEQYF. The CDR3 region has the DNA TGTGCCAGTAGTAGGGGGTGGGGTTACGAGCAGTACTTC.

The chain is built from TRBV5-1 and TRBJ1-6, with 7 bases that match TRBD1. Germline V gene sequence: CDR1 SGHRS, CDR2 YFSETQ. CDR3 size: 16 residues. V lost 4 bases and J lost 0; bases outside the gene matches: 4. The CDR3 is CASSQGGSSYNSPLHF. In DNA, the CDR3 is TGCGCCAGCAGCCAGGGGGGAAGCTCCTATAATTCACCCCTCCACTTT.

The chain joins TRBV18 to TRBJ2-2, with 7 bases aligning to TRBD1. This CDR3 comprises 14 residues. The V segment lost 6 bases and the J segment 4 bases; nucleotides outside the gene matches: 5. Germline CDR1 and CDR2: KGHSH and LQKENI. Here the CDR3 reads CASSLTGITGELFF. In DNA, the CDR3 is TGTGCCAGCTCCCTGACAGGGATCACCGGGGAGCTGTTTTTT. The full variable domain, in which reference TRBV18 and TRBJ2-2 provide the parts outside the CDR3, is NAGVMQNPRHLVRRRGQEARLRCSPMKGHSHVYWYRQLPEEGLKFMVYLQKENIIDESGMPKERFSAEFPKEGPSILRIQQVVRGDSAAYFCASSLTGITGELFFGEGSRLTVL.